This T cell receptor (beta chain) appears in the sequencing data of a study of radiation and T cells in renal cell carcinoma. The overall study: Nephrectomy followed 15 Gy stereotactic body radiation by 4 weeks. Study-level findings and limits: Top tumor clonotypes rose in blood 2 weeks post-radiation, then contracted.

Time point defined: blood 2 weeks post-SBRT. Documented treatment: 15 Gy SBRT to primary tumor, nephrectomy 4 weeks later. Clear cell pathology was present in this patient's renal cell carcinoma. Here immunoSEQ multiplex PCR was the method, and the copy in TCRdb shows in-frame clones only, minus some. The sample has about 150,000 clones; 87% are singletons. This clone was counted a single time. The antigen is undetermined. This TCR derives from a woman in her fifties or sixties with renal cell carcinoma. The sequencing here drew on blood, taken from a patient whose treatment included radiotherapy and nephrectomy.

CDR3 bases: TGTGCCAGTAGTAAGACAGGGGAGGGTTACGAGCAGTACTTC. As protein: CASSKTGEGYEQYF. The genes are TRBV19 and TRBJ2-7; D is possibly TRBD1 (8 bases). Germline assignment: CDR1 LNHDA and CDR2 SQIVND (reference sequence). Trimming removed 4 bases at V and 4 bases at J, with 14 bases between. The CDR3 is 14 amino acids.